This T cell receptor beta chain was observed in a study of T cells in tuberculosis. The protocol was immunoSEQ multiplex PCR, while the TCRdb copy is restricted to in-frame clones and leaves out a portion. The table includes about 32,000 clones, approximately 93% detected once. Worth noting for this clone: Antigen specificity is unknown.

Germline V gene data show CDR1 as MGHRA and CDR2 as YSYEKL. This CDR3 is built from 16 residues. V was clipped by 3 bases and J by 10 bases, with 22 bases between them. Study outcomes and limitations: The TCR-beta difference was not significant; alpha differences partly reflected length.

This chain joins TRBV4-1 and TRBJ2-1, with D possibly matching TRBD1 (5 bases). Sequenced material: PBMCs. This receptor was obtained from a donor between 10 and 29 years old with latent tuberculosis or without tuberculosis infection. Written as DNA, the CDR3 is TGCGCCAGCAGCCAGCTGGACATCCTCTTTTTTGGGGAGCAGTTCTTC. It yields the protein CASSQLDILFFGEQFF.